This TCR beta chain was captured by sequencing in a study of blood T cell repertoires in COVID-19. For the study at large: Both acute and convalescent COVID-19 samples were obtained from the United States, Italy and Spain. T cells, B-cell-depleted T cells, or PBMCs provided the cDNA or gDNA that served as material.

Data came from immunoSEQ multiplex PCR; TCRdb stores just in-frame clones and leaves some out. The sample has roughly 220,000 clones, roughly 89% seen once. Grouping used clinical history reported by participants in a survey and questionnaire. Individuals in the exposed group had encountered a COVID-19 case within 2 weeks preceding study entry. The junction had 8 bases not matched to a gene; V was cut back by 9 bases and J by 2 bases. The germline V gene encodes CDR1 SGHRS and CDR2 YFSETQ. The CDR3 has 15 amino acids. V gene TRBV5-1 combines with J gene TRBJ2-6; 7 nucleotides align to TRBD1. Sequences were obtained from PBMCs or T cells enriched from blood (not recorded which). The receptor was isolated from a man aged 25 to 40 who had been exposed to COVID-19. As DNA, the CDR3 is TGCGCCACCACATCAGGGACAGCTGGGGCCAACGTCCTGACTTTC. This encodes CATTSGTAGANVLTF.